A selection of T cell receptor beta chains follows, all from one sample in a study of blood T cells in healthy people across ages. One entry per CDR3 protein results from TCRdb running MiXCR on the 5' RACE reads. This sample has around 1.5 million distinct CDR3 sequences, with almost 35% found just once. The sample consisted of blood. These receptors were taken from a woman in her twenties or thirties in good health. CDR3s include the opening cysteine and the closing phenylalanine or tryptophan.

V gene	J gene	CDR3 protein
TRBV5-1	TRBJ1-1	CASSLSVLMNTEAFF
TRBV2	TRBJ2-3	CASIAGGPSTQYF
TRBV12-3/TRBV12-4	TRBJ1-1	CASSPTFATSWDTEAFF
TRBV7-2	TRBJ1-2	CVSSLDWGPANYGYTF
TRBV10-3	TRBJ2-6	CAISEPSGYLGANVPTF
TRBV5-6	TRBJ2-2	CASSLSYSTGELFF
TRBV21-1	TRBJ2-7	CASSPLVAGGPSDYEQYF
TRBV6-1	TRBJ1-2	CASSKVEAYGYTF
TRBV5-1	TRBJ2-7	CASSLEGAGGREQYF
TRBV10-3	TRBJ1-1	CATAGGGNAEAFF
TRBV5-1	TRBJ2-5	CASSFEGGKETQYF
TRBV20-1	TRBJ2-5	CSARLQGGETQYF
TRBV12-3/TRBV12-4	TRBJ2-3	CASSNGLATDTQYF